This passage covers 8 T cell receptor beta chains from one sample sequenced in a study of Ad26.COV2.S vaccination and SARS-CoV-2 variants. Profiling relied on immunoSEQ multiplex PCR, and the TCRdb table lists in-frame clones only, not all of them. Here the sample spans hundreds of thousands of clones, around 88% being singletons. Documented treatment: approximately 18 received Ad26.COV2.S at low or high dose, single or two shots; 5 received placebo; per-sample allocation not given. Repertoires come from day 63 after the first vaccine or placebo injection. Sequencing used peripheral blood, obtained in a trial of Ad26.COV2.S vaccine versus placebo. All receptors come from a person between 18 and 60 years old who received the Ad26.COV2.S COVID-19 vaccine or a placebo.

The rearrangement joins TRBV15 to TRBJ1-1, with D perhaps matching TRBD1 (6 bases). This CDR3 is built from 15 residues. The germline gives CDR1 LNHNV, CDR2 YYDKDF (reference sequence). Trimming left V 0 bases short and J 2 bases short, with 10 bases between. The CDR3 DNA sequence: TGTGCCACCAGCAGAGACCCCGGGGGCAACACTGAAGCTTTCTTT. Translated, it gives CATSRDPGGNTEAFF. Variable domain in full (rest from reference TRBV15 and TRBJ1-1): DAMVIQNPRYQVTQFGKPVTLSCSQTLNHNVMYWYQQKSSQAPKLLFHYYDKDFNNEADTPDNFQSRRPNTSFCFLDIRSPGLGDTAMYLCATSRDPGGNTEAFFGQGTRLTVV.

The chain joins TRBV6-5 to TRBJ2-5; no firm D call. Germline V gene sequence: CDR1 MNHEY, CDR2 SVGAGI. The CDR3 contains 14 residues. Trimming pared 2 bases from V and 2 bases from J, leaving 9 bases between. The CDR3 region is CASSYNRAQETQYF. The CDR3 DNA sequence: TGTGCCAGCAGTTACAACAGAGCTCAAGAGACCCAGTACTTC.

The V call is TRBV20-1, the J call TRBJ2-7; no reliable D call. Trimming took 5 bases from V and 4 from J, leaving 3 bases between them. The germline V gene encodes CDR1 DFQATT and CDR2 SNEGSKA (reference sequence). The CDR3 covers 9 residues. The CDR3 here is CSAGYEQYF. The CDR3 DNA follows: TGCAGTGCTGGATACGAGCAGTACTTC.

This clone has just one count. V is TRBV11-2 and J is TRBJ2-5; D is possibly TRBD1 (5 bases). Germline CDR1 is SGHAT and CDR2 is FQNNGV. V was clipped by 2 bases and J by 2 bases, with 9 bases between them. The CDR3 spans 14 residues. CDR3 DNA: TGTGCCAGCAGCTTATCCACAGGACAAGAGACCCAGTACTTC. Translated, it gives CASSLSTGQETQYF.

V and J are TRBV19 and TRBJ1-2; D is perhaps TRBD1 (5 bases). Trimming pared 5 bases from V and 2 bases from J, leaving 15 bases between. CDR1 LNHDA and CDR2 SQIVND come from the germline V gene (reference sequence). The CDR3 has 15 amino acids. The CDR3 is CASSRQSFSNYGYTF. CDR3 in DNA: TGTGCCAGTAGTCGACAGTCATTCTCAAACTATGGCTACACCTTC. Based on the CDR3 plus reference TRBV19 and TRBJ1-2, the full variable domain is DGGITQSPKYLFRKEGQNVTLSCEQNLNHDAMYWYRQDPGQGLRLIYYSQIVNDFQKGDIAEGYSVSREKKESFPLTVTSAQKNPTAFYLCASSRQSFSNYGYTFGSGTRLTVV.

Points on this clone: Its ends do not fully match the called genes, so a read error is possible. CDR3 protein: CAIRDYRDSHEQYF. The CDR3 nucleotides read TGTGCCATCAGAGACTACAGGGACTCCCACGAGCAGTACTTC. The chain uses TRBV10-3 and TRBJ2-7, with D possibly called TRBD1 or TRBD2 (6 bases each). Germline V gene lookup returns CDR1 ENHRY and CDR2 SYGVKD. The CDR3 runs to 14 residues.

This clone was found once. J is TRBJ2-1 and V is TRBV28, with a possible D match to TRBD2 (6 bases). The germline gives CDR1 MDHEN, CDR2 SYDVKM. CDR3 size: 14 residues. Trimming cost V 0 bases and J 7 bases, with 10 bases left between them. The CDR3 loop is CASSLWGGRNEQFF. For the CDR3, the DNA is TGTGCCAGCAGTTTATGGGGAGGACGTAATGAGCAGTTCTTC.

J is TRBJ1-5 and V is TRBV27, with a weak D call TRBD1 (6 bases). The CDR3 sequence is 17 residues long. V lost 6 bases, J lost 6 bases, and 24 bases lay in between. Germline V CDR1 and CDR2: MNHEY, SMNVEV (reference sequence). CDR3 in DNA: TGTGCCAGCAGCCCTGTCTTAACATGGGGACAATCTCAGCCCCAGCATTTT. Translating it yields CASSPVLTWGQSQPQHF.